Below are 5 T cell receptor beta chains sequenced from a single sample in a study of radiotherapy plus CTLA-4 blockade in lung cancer. Clones were read by immunoSEQ multiplex PCR, and TCRdb kept only the in-frame ones, dropping some. The sample holds about 59,000 clones, 72% seen once. Sample: peripheral blood, taken from a patient treated with radiotherapy plus ipilimumab. These receptors were taken from a human donor with non-small cell lung cancer whose response to radiotherapy plus ipilimumab could not be evaluated.

A few counts support this clone. The gene calls are TRBV5-1 and TRBJ1-1; TRBD1 aligns across 9 bases. CDR1 SGHRS and CDR2 YFSETQ come from the germline V gene. The CDR3 length is 14 residues. The junction had 6 bases not matched to a gene; V was cut back by 1 base and J by 8 bases. CDR3 loop: CASSLSPTGGEAFF. As DNA, the CDR3 is TGCGCCAGCAGCTTGTCCCCAACAGGGGGCGAAGCTTTCTTT.

This clone came up a few times. The V and J genes are TRBV7-3 and TRBJ2-3; 14 nucleotides line up with TRBD2. This CDR3 spans 17 amino acids. Germline CDR1 and CDR2: SGHTA and FQGTGA. With 4 bases clipped from V and 0 bases from J, the junction kept 3 bases outside the gene matches. The CDR3 region is CASSSGLAGDSTDTQYF. CDR3 bases: TGTGCCAGCAGCTCGGGACTAGCGGGGGATAGCACAGATACGCAGTATTTT.

This clone is a singleton in its sample. The rearrangement uses TRBV7-2 and TRBJ1-3, with 8 bases lining up with TRBD1. J gave up 2 bases and V 3 bases, and 6 bases lay outside the gene matches. The germline gives CDR1 SGHTA, CDR2 FQGNSA. The CDR3 totals 16 residues. The CDR3: CASSFSQQGAGNTIYF. CDR3 nucleotides: TGTGCCAGCAGCTTCTCCCAACAGGGGGCTGGAAACACCATATATTTT.

This clone was seen ten or more times. This chain uses TRBV5-8 with TRBJ1-2; D is undetermined. The V gene lost 0 bases and the J gene lost 8 bases, with 17 bases spanning the gap. The CDR3 loop spans 15 amino acids. CDR1 and CDR2 (germline): SGHTS, YDEGEE. CDR3 protein: CASSLVFRRVWGYTF. For the CDR3, the DNA is TGTGCCAGCAGCTTGGTATTCCGTCGGGTGTGGGGCTACACCTTC.

This chain connects TRBV7-9 to TRBJ1-6; 7 nucleotides match TRBD1. The CDR3 is 14 amino acids. J lost 5 bases, V lost 3 bases, and 1 base had no gene match. Germline values: CDR1 SEHNR, CDR2 FQNEAQ (reference sequence). In nucleotides, the CDR3 is TGTGCCAGCAGCTTCGGACAGGATAATTCACCCCTCCACTTT. Protein: CASSFGQDNSPLHF.